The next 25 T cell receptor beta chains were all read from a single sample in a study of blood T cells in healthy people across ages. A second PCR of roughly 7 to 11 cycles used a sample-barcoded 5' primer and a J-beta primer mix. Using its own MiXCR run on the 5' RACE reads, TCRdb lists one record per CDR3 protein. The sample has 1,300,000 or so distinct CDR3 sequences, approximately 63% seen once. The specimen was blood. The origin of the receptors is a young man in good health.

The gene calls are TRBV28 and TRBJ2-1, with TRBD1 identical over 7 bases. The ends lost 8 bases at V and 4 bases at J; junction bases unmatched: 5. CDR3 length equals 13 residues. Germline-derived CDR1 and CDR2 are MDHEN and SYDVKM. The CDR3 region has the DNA TGTGCCAGCCGACTGGACAGGTACAATGAGCAGTTCTTC. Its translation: CASRLDRYNEQFF.

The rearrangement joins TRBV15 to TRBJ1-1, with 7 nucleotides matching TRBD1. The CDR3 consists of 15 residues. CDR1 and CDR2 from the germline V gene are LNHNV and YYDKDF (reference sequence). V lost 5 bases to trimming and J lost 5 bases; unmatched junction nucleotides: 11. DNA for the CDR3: TGTGCCACCAGCGCCAGGACAGGAGGGTGGACTGAAGCTTTCTTT. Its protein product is CATSARTGGWTEAFF.

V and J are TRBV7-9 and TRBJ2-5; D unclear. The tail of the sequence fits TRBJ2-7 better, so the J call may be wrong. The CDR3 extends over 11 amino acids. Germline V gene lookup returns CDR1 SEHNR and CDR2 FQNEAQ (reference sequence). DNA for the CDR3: TGTGCCAGCAGCTCGCAAGCCGAGCAGTACTTC. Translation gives CASSSQAEQYF.

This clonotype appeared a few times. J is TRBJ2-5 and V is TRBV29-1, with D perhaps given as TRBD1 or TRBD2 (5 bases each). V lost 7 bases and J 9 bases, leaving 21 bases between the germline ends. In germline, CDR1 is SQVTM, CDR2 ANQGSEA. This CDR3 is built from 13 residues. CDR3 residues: CSARHGTHAAQYF. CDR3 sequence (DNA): TGCAGCGCCAGACACGGGACCCATGCGGCCCAGTACTTC.

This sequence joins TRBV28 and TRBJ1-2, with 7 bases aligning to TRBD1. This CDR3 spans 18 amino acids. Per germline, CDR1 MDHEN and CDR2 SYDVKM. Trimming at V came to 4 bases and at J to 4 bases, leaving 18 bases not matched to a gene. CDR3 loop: CASSSETNGDRQSYGYTF. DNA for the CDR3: TGTGCCAGCAGTTCGGAGACCAATGGGGACAGACAGAGCTATGGCTACACCTTC.

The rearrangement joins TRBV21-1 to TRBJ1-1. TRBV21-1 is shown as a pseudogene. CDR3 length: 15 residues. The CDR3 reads CASSKEEEPNTEAFF. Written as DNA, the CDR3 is TGTGCCAGCAGCAAGGAGGAGGAGCCGAACACTGAAGCTTTCTTT.

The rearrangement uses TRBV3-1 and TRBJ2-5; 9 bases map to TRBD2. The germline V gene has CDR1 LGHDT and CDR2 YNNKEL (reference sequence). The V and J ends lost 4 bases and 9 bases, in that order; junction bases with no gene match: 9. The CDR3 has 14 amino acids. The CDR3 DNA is TGTGCCAGCAGCCTAGGACTAGCGAGCACGCCCCAGTACTTC. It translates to CASSLGLASTPQYF.

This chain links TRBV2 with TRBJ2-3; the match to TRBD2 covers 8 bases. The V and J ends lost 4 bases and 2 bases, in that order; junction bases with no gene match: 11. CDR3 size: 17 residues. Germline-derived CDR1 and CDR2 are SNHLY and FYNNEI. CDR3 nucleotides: TGTGCCAGCAGTGGCGGGGGGCCGAGAAGGCACACAGATACGCAGTATTTT. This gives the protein CASSGGGPRRHTDTQYF. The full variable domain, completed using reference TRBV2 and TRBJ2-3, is EPEVTQTPSHQVTQMGQEVILRCVPISNHLYFYWYRQILGQKVEFLVSFYNNEISEKSEIFDDQFSVERPDGSNFTLKIRSTKLEDSAMYFCASSGGGPRRHTDTQYFGPGTRLTVL.

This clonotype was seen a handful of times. The CDR3 sequence: CSAWDRSDEQYF. CDR3 DNA: TGCAGCGCCTGGGACAGGTCCGACGAGCAGTACTTC. The rearrangement joins TRBV29-1 to TRBJ2-7; 8 bases match TRBD1. Germline V lookup: CDR1 SQVTM, CDR2 ANQGSEA. This CDR3 comprises 12 residues. V shed 7 bases and J 5 bases; nucleotides not matched to a gene: 7.

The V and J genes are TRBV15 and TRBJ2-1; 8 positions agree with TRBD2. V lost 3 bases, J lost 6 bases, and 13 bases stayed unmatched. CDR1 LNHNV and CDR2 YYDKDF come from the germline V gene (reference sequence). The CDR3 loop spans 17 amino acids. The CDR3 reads CATSSVPPGLVINEQFF. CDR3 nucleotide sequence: TGTGCCACCAGCAGTGTACCTCCGGGACTAGTGATCAATGAGCAGTTCTTC.

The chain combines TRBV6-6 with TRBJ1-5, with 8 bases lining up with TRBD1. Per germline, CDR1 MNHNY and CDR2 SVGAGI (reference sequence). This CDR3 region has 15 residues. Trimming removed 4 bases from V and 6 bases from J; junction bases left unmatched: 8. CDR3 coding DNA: TGTGCCAGCAGTTGCTCGGACAGGGAAGGTCAGCCCCAGCATTTT. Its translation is CASSCSDREGQPQHF.

This CDR3 is CASSLERTSGNPQYF. Written as DNA, the CDR3 is TGTGCCAGCAGCCTGGAAAGGACTAGCGGGAACCCGCAGTACTTC. The V and J genes are TRBV13 and TRBJ2-5, with 12 bases aligning to TRBD2. Germline CDR1 PRHDT, CDR2 FYEKMQ (reference sequence). V dropped 5 bases and J dropped 11; count of bases not matched to a gene: 12. The CDR3 runs to 15 residues.

CDR3 sequence: CASSLGGSGSYNEQFF. In DNA form, the CDR3 reads TGTGCCAGCAGCTTAGGGGGTAGCGGGAGCTACAATGAGCAGTTCTTC. The V gene is TRBV7-8, the J gene TRBJ2-1; TRBD2 matches at 9 bases. After removal of 1 base from V and 3 bases from J, the junction contained 4 bases not matched to a gene. The CDR3 covers 16 residues. Germline CDR1 reads SGHVS; CDR2 reads FQNEAQ. The full variable domain, its missing parts supplied by reference TRBV7-8 and TRBJ2-1, is GAGVSQSPRYKVAKRGQDVALRCDPISGHVSLFWYQQALGQGPEFLTYFQNEAQLDKSGLPSDRFFAERPEGSVSTLKIQRTQQEDSAVYLCASSLGGSGSYNEQFFGPGTRLTVL.

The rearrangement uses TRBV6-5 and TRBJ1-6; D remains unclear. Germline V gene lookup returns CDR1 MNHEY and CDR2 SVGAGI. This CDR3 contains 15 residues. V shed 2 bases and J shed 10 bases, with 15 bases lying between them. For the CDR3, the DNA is TGTGCCAGCAGTTACGAGTGGGAGGTAGAATCACCCCTCCACTTT. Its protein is CASSYEWEVESPLHF.

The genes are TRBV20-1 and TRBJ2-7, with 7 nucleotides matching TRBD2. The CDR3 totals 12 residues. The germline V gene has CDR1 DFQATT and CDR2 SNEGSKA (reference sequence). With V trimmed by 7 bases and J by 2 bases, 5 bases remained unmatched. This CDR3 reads CSVSGRAYEQYF. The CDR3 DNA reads TGCAGTGTGTCAGGGAGGGCCTACGAGCAGTACTTC.

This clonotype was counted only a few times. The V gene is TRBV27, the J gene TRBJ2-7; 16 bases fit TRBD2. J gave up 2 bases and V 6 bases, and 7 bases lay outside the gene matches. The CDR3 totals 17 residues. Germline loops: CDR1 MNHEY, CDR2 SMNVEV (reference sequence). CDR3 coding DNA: TGTGCCAGCAGGGGACTAGCGGGAGGGAAGATCACCTACGAGCAGTACTTC. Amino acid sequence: CASRGLAGGKITYEQYF.

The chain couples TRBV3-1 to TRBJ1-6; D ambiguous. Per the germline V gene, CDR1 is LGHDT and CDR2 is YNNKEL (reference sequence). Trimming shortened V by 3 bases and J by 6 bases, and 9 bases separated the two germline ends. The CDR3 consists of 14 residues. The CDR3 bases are TGTGCCAGCAGCCAGGACGGAAGTAATTCACCCCTCCACTTT. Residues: CASSQDGSNSPLHF.

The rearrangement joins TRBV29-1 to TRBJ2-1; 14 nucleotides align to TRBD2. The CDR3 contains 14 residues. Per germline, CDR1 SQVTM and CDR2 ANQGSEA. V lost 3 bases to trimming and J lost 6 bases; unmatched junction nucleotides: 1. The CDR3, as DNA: TGCAGCGTTGAGACTAGCGGGAGGGCCAATGAGCAGTTCTTC. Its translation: CSVETSGRANEQFF.

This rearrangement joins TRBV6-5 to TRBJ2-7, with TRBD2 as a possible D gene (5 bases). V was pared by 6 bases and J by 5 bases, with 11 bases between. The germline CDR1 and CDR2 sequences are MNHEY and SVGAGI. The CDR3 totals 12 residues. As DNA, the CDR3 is TGTGCCAGCAGGGACTCGGGCCACGAGCAGTACTTC. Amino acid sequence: CASRDSGHEQYF.

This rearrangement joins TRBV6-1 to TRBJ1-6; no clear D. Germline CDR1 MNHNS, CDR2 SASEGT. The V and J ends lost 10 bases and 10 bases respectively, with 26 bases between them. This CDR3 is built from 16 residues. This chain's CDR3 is CATGRYIEVEISPLHF. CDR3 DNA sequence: TGTGCCACCGGGAGGTACATCGAGGTGGAGATATCACCCCTCCACTTT.

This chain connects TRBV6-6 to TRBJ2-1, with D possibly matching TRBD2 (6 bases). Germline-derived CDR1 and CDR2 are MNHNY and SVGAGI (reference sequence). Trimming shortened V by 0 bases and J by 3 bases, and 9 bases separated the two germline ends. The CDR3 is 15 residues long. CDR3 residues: CASSYSRDLYNEQFF. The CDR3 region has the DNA TGTGCCAGCAGTTACTCGCGGGACCTCTACAATGAGCAGTTCTTC.

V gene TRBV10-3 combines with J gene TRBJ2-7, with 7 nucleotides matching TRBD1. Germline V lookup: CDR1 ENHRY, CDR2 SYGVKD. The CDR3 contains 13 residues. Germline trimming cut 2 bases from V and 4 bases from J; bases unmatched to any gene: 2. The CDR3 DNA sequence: TGTGCCATCAGTGAGAGGGGGCAGTACGAGCAGTACTTC. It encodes CAISERGQYEQYF.

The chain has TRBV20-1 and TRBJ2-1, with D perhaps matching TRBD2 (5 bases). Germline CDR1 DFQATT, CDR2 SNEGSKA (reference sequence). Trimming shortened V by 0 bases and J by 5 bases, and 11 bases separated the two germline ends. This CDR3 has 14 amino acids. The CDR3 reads CSARDRGRHNEQFF. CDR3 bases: TGCAGTGCTAGAGATCGGGGAAGACACAATGAGCAGTTCTTC.

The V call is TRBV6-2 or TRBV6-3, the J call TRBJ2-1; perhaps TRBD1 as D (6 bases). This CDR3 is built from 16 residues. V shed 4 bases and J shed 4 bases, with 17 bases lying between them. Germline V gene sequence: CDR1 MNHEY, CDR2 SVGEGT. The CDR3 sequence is CASSFATVGQYNEQFF. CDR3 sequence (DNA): TGTGCCAGCAGTTTCGCAACCGTTGGACAGTACAATGAGCAGTTCTTC.

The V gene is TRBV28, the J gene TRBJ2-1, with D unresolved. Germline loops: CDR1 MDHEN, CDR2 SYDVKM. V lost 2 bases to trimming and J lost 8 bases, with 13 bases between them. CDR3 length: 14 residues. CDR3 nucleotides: TGTGCCAGCAGTTTAACTGGCGTCCAGGATGAGCAGTTCTTC. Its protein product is CASSLTGVQDEQFF.